The rows below give T cell receptor beta chains drawn from one sample of a study of cytotoxic CD8 clonotypes in ibrutinib-treated CLL. Method: immunoSEQ multiplex PCR; TCRdb's copy keeps in-frame clones and lacks some. The repertoire holds around 92,000 clones, with more than 70% as singletons. Specimen: PBMCs, collected after 24 months of ibrutinib treatment. The receptors stem from a human donor with chronic lymphocytic leukemia. The CDR3 runs from the conserved cysteine through the conserved F or W. Each record gives: D gene, J gene, V gene, clone size, CDR3 protein, CDR3 DNA. D genes are given only for firm matches. The size of a clone is reported for some rows only, either as once, few or many, or as a class for expanded clones.

D: -; J: TRBJ2-5; V: TRBV6-4; size: -; CDR3: CASSPQSSAETQYF; DNA: TGTGCCAGCAGTCCGCAATCCTCTGCGGAGACCCAGTACTTC
D: -; J: TRBJ1-5; V: TRBV6-1; size: -; CDR3: CASIMVPNQPQHF; DNA: TGTGCCAGCATAATGGTCCCCAATCAGCCCCAGCATTTT
D: -; J: TRBJ2-2; V: TRBV29-1; size: -; CDR3: CSVGQANTGELFF; DNA: TGCAGCGTTGGACAGGCGAACACCGGGGAGCTGTTTTTT
D: TRBD2; J: TRBJ2-2; V: TRBV5-6; size: -; CDR3: CASSLRLAGTGELFF; DNA: TGTGCCAGCAGCTTGAGACTAGCGGGCACCGGGGAGCTGTTTTTT
D: -; J: TRBJ1-2; V: TRBV28; size: -; CDR3: CASTTDSKGGYTF; DNA: TGTGCCAGCACCACGGACAGCAAGGGTGGCTACACCTTC
D: -; J: TRBJ2-2; V: TRBV9; size: -; CDR3: CASSVEVGSGELFF; DNA: TGTGCCAGCAGCGTAGAAGTAGGGTCCGGGGAGCTGTTTTTT
D: -; J: TRBJ2-3; V: TRBV18; size: once; CDR3: CASSQAGTDTQYF; DNA: TGTGCCAGCTCACAGGCTGGAACAGATACGCAGTATTTT
D: -; J: TRBJ2-7; V: TRBV29-1; size: -; CDR3: CSVEWGSEYEQYF; DNA: TGCAGCGTTGAATGGGGGAGTGAATACGAGCAGTACTTC
D: TRBD2; J: TRBJ2-2; V: TRBV5-1; size: -; CDR3: CASSVRLASAGELFF; DNA: TGCGCCAGCAGTGTAAGACTAGCCTCCGCCGGGGAGCTGTTTTTT
D: -; J: TRBJ2-7; V: TRBV2; size: -; CDR3: CASKGFYEQYF; DNA: TGTGCCAGCAAGGGTTTCTACGAGCAGTACTTC
D: -; J: TRBJ1-1; V: TRBV10-3; size: -; CDR3: CAISESWQMNTEAFF; DNA: TGTGCCATCAGTGAGTCTTGGCAGATGAACACTGAAGCTTTCTTT
D: TRBD2; J: TRBJ2-3; V: TRBV5-1; size: -; CDR3: CASTAGGRGPDTQYF; DNA: TGCGCCAGCACCGCGGGCGGGAGGGGGCCAGATACGCAGTATTTT
D: -; J: TRBJ1-1; V: TRBV7-2; size: -; CDR3: CASSLVNREAFF; DNA: TGTGCCAGCAGCTTGGTGAACCGCGAAGCTTTCTTT
D: TRBD2; J: TRBJ2-1; V: TRBV11-2; size: -; CDR3: CADRGTSSYNEQFF; DNA: TGTGCCGACCGAGGGACTAGCTCCTACAATGAGCAGTTCTTC
D: TRBD2; J: TRBJ2-3; V: TRBV11-3; size: -; CDR3: CASSFSGRILGKDTQYF; DNA: TGTGCCAGCAGCTTTAGCGGGAGGATCCTTGGGAAAGATACGCAGTATTTT